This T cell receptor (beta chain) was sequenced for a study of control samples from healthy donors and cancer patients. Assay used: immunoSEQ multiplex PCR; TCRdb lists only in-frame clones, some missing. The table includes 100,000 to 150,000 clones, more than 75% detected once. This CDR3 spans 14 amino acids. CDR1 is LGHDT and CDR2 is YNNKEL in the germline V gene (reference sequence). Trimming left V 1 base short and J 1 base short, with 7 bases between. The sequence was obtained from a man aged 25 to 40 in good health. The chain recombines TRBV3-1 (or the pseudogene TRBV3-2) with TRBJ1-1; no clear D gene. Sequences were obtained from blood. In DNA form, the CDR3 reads TGTGCCAGCAGCCAAGTCACCCAGAACACTGAAGCTTTCTTT. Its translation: CASSQVTQNTEAFF.